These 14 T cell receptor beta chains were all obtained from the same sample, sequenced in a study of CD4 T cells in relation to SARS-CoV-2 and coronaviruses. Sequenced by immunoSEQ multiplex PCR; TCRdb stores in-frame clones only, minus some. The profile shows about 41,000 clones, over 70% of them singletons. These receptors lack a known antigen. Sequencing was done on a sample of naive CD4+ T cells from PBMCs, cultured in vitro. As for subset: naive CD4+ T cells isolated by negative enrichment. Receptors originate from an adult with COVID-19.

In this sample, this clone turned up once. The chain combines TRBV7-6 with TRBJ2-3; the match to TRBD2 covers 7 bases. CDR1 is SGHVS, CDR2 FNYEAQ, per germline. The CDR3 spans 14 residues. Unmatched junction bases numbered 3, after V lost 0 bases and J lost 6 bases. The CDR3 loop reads CASSLAAGGDTQYF. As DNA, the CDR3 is TGTGCCAGCAGCTTAGCGGCCGGGGGGGATACGCAGTATTTT.

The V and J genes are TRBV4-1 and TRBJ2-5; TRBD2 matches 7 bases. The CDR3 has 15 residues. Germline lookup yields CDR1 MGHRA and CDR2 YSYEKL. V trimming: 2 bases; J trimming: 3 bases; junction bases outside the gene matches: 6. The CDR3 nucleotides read TGCGCCAGCAGCCAACCGGGACTAACCAAAGAGACCCAGTACTTC. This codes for CASSQPGLTKETQYF.

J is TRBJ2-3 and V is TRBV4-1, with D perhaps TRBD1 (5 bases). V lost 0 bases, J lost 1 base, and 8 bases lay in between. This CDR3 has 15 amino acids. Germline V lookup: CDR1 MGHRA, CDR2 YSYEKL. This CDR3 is CASSQDPTGTDTQYF. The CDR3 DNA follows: TGCGCCAGCAGCCAAGATCCGACAGGCACAGATACGCAGTATTTT.

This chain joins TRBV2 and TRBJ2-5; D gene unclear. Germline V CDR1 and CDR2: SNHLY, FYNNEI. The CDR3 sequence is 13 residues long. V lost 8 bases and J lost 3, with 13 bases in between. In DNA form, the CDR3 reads TGTGCCAGCGGCTGGCAGGAGAAAGAGACCCAGTACTTC. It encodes CASGWQEKETQYF. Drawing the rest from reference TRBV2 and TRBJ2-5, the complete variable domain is EPEVTQTPSHQVTQMGQEVILRCVPISNHLYFYWYRQILGQKVEFLVSFYNNEISEKSEIFDDQFSVERPDGSNFTLKIRSTKLEDSAMYFCASGWQEKETQYFGPGTRLLVL.

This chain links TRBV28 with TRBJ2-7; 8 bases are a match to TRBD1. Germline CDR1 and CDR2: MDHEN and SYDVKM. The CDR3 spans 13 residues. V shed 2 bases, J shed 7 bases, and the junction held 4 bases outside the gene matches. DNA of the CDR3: TGTGCCAGCAGTTTACAGGGGGCGGGGGAGCAGTACTTC. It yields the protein CASSLQGAGEQYF.

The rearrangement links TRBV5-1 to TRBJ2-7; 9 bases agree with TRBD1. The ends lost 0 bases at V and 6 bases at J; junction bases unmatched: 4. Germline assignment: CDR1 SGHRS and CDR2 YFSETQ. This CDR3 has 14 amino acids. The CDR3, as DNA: TGCGCCAGCAGCTTGGATACAGGGGGCCGCGAGCAGTACTTC. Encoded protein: CASSLDTGGREQYF.

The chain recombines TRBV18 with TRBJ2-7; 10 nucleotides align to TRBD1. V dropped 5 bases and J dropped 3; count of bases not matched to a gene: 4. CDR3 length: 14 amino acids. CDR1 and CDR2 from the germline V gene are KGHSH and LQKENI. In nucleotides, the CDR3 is TGTGCCAGCTCATCCCGGACAGGGGGCTACGAGCAGTACTTC. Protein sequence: CASSSRTGGYEQYF.

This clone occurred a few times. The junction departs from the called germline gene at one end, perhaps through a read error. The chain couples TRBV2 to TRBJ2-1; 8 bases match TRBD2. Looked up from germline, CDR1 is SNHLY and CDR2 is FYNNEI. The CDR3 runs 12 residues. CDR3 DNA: TGCGGCCAGTTGGGACTAGAGAATGAGCAGTTCTTC. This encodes CGQLGLENEQFF.

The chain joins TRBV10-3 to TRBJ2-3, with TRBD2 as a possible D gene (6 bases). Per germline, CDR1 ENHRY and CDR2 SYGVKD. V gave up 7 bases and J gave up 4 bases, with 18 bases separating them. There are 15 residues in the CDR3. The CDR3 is CAITDVGSGPDTQYF. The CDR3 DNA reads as TGTGCCATCACTGACGTCGGGAGCGGACCAGATACGCAGTATTTT.

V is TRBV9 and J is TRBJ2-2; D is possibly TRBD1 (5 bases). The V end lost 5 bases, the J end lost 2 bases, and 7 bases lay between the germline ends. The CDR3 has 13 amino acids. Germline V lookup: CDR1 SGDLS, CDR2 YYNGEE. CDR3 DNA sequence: TGTGCCAGCAGGGGGCCTAACACCGGGGAGCTGTTTTTT. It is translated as CASRGPNTGELFF.

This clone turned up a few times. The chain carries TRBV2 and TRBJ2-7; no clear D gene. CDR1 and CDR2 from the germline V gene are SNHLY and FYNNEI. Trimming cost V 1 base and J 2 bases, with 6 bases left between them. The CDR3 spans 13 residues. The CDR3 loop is CASSEGEPYEQYF. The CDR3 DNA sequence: TGTGCCAGCAGTGAAGGAGAGCCCTACGAGCAGTACTTC.

CDR3 in DNA: TGTGCCAGCTCACCGACCGGGACTAGCGGGAACAATGAGCAGTTCTTC. Its translation: CASSPTGTSGNNEQFF. The rearrangement uses TRBV18 and TRBJ2-1; 13 bases align to TRBD2. Per the germline V gene, CDR1 is KGHSH and CDR2 is LQKENI. V gave up 3 bases and J gave up 5 bases; unmatched junction bases: 4. CDR3 size: 16 residues.

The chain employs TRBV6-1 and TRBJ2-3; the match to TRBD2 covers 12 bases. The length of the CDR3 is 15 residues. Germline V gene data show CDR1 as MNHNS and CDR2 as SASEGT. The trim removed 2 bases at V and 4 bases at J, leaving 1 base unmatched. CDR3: CASSELAGGPDTQYF. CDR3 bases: TGTGCCAGCAGTGAACTAGCGGGAGGGCCAGATACGCAGTATTTT.

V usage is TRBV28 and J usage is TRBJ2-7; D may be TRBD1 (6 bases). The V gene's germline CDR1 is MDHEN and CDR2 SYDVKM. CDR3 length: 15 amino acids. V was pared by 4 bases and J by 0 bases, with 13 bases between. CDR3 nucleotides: TGTGCCAGCAGTTCCCCCGGGACACACTCCTACGAGCAGTACTTC. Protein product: CASSSPGTHSYEQYF.